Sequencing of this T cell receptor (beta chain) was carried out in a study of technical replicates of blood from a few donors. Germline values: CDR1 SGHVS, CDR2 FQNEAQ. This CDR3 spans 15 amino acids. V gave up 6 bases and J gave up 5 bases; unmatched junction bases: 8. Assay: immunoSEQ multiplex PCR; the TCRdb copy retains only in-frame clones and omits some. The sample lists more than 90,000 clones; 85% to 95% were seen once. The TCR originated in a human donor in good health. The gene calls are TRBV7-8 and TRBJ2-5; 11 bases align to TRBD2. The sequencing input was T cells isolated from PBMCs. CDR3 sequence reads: CASRSPSSGRETQYF. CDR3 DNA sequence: TGTGCCAGCAGGTCCCCGTCTAGCGGGAGGGAGACCCAGTACTTC.